This is a list of T cell receptor beta chains from one sample in a study of cytomegalovirus exposure and HLA in healthy donors. The method was immunoSEQ multiplex PCR; TCRdb's version includes in-frame clones alone and lacks a portion of them. The table has around 120,000 clones, roughly 80% seen once. Sequenced sample: PBMCs. The receptors come from a man aged 55 to 69 in good health and CMV-seropositive. The CDR3 runs from the conserved cysteine through the conserved F or W. A D gene is named only where the DNA matches it firmly. Expanded clones get a size class; other rows say once, few or many, or leave the size out.

abundance	v_gene	j_gene	d_gene	CDR3nt	CDR3aa
few	TRBV30	TRBJ2-7	TRBD1	TGTGCCTGGAACCCCATGACAGGGGGAAGGGGCGAGCAGTACTTC	CAWNPMTGGRGEQYF
NA	TRBV4-1	TRBJ2-1	TRBD2	TGCGCCAGCAGCCAAGGACTAGCGGGAGGGTTCTACAATGAGCAGTTCTTC	CASSQGLAGGFYNEQFF
NA	TRBV6-1	TRBJ1-4	NA	TGTGCCAGCAGTGAGCAGAGGGGGGGGCGAGTGGTTTATGAAAAACTGTTTTTT	CASSEQRGGRVVYEKLFF
NA	TRBV13	TRBJ1-1	NA	TGTGCCAGCAGCTTCCGACAATATCACACTGAAGCTTTCTTT	CASSFRQYHTEAFF
NA	TRBV30	TRBJ1-4	NA	TGTGCCTGGAGTGGGTACGGCGGAAAACTGTTTTTT	CAWSGYGGKLFF
NA	TRBV5-1	TRBJ2-1	TRBD2	TGCGCCAGCAGGGACCTTAGCGGGAGTTCGTCCTACAATGAGCAGTTCTTC	CASRDLSGSSSYNEQFF
NA	TRBV2	TRBJ2-3	NA	TGTGCCAGCAGGATGGACTACAGCACAGATACGCAGTATTTT	CASRMDYSTDTQYF
NA	TRBV7-2	TRBJ2-7	NA	TGTGCCAGCAGCTTAGCGGGGGGCTACGAGCAGTACTTC	CASSLAGGYEQYF
NA	TRBV5-5	TRBJ1-1	NA	TGTGCCAGCAGCTTACAGGGTTATGACACTGAAGCTTTCTTT	CASSLQGYDTEAFF
NA	TRBV7-3	TRBJ2-2	NA	TGTGCCAGCAGCTTTACGGGGAGCGGGGAGCTGTTTTTT	CASSFTGSGELFF
NA	TRBV28	TRBJ1-1	TRBD1	TGTGCCAGCAGTTTTTCCGGGACAGGGACTAGGGGGACTGAAGCTTTCTTT	CASSFSGTGTRGTEAFF
NA	TRBV15	TRBJ2-3	NA	TGTGCCACCAGCACCAGCGCGGGGAGAGCAGATACGCAGTATTTT	CATSTSAGRADTQYF
NA	TRBV6-6	TRBJ2-2	NA	TGTGCCAGCAGTTTAAGGGGAACCGGGGAGCTGTTTTTT	CASSLRGTGELFF
NA	TRBV10-1	TRBJ1-1	NA	TGCGCCAGCAGTGAGCGTCTAGAGGAGAACACTGAAGCTTTCTTT	CASSERLEENTEAFF
NA	TRBV18	TRBJ1-1	TRBD1	TGTGCCAGCTCGCAGACAGGGTGGGACACTGAAGCTTTCTTT	CASSQTGWDTEAFF
NA	TRBV28	TRBJ1-5	TRBD1	TGTGCCAGCACTTCCCCGGGACAGGGGAATCAGCCCCAGCATTTT	CASTSPGQGNQPQHF
NA	TRBV6-1	TRBJ2-7	NA	TGTGCCAGCTCCCTCGACGAGCAGTACTTC	CASSLDEQYF
NA	TRBV11-2	TRBJ1-4	NA	TGTGCCAGCAGTCCAAACAGGGTTAATGAAAAACTGTTTTTT	CASSPNRVNEKLFF